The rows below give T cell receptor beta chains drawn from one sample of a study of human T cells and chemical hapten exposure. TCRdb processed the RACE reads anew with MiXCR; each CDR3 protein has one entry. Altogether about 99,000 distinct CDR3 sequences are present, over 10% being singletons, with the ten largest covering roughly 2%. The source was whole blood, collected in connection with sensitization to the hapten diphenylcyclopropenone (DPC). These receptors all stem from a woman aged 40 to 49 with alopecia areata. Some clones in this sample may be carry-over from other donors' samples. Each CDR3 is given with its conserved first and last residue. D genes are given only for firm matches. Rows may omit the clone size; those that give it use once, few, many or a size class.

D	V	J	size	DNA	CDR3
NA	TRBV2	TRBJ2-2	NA	TGTGCCAGCAGAAACAGGGTGGACACCGGGGAGCTGTTTTTT	CASRNRVDTGELFF
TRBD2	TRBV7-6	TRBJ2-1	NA	TGTGCCAGCAGCTTACAGGCCGAGAATAGCGGGAGAGGGCAGTTCTTC	CASSLQAENSGRGQFF
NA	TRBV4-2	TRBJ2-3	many	TGTGCCAGCAGCCAAGATTTAGTTCGGGCAGATACGCAGTATTTT	CASSQDLVRADTQYF
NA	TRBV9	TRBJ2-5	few	TGTGCCAGCAGCGTAGGTAGCTCACCCGGAGAGACCCAGTACTTC	CASSVGSSPGETQYF
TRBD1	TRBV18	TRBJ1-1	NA	TGTGCCAGCTCACCACCACAGGGGTTTGCTTTCTTT	CASSPPQGFAFF
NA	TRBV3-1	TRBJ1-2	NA	TGTGCCAGCAGCCAAGACAGGACCTATGGCTACACCTTC	CASSQDRTYGYTF
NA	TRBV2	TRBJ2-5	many	TGTGCCAGCAGTGAAGTTAGACAGAGCCAGTACTTC	CASSEVRQSQYF
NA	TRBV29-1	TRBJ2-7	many	TGCAGCGTTGACGCAGGGACCTACGAGCAGTACTTC	CSVDAGTYEQYF
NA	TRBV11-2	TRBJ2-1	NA	TGTGCCAGCAGCTTAGACCGGATGCCAGGGGAAAATGAGCAGTTCTTC	CASSLDRMPGENEQFF
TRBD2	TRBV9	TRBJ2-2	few	TGTGCCAGCAGCGTAGGTATTAGCGGGAGGACCGGGGAGCTGTTTTTT	CASSVGISGRTGELFF
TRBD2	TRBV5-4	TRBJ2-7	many	TGTGCCAGCAGACCCGGGACTAGCGGCCCCCTGGGGGAGCAGTACTTC	CASRPGTSGPLGEQYF
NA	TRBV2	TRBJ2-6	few	TGTGCCAGCACTTATAGTCCCCCCGTCCTGACTTTC	CASTYSPPVLTF
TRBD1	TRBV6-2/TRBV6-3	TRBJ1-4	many	TGTGCCAGCAGCCGCGACAGGGATGAAAAACTGTTTTTT	CASSRDRDEKLFF
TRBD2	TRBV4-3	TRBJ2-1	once	TGCGCCAGCAGCCAAGAGCTTGCTAGCGGAGCGTATTCATCGAGCTCCTACAATGAGCAGTTCTTC	CASSQELASGAYSSSSYNEQFF
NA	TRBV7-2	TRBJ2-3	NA	TGTGCCAGCAGCTTACTCCAGGATACGCAGTATTTT	CASSLLQDTQYF
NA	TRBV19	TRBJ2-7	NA	TGTGCCAGTAGTCTTGAGGCAGGGGCTTACGAGCAGTACTTC	CASSLEAGAYEQYF
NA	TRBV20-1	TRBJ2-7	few	TGCAGTGCTCCCTGGGGGACTCGGCGCGAGCAGTACTTC	CSAPWGTRREQYF
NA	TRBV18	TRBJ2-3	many	TGTGCCAGCTCACCGGGTCGATACTCCACAGATACGCAGTATTTT	CASSPGRYSTDTQYF
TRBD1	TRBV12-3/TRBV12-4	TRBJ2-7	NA	TGTGCCAGCAGTCCTTCGGGACAGGGAATGTACGAGCAGTACTTC	CASSPSGQGMYEQYF
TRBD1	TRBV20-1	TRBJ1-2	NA	TGCAGTGCAGCGGACAGGGGGCTGTATGGCTACACCTTC	CSAADRGLYGYTF
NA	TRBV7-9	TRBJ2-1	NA	TGTGCCAGCAGCTTAAGTCTGTCTGAGCAGTTCTTC	CASSLSLSEQFF
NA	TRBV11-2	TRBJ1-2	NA	TGTGCCAGCAGCTTAGATGCACTCCAAGGCCATGGCTACACCTTC	CASSLDALQGHGYTF
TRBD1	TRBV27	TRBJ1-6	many	TGTGCCAGCAGTGGACGGACAGGGCTTAATTCACCCCTCCACTTT	CASSGRTGLNSPLHF
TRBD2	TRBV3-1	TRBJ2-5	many	TGTGCCAGCAGCCTCCGGGGTAGCGGGAGGGGAGAGACCCAGTACTTC	CASSLRGSGRGETQYF
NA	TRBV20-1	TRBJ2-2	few	TGCAGTGCTAGATGGCCTAGCGCGAACACCGGGGAGCTGTTTTTT	CSARWPSANTGELFF
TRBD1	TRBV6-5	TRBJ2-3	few	TGTGCCAGCAGTCAGGGGGTGTGGGATACGCAGTATTTT	CASSQGVWDTQYF
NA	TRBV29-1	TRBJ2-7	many	TGCAGCGTTCCAATAGCCTCCTCGGGCGAGCAGTACTTC	CSVPIASSGEQYF
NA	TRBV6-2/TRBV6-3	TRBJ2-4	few	TGTGCCAGCAGTTATTTTGAAGTCAGACAAGCCAAAAACATTCAGTACTTC	CASSYFEVRQAKNIQYF